These T cell receptor beta chains were read from a single sample in a study of T cells after yellow fever vaccination. MiXCR, run by TCRdb on the 5' RACE reads, gives a single entry per CDR3 protein. Of about 170,000 distinct CDR3 sequences in the sample, around 10% were seen once. This specimen was CD8+ T cells sorted from PBMCs, taken 15 days after the yellow fever booster vaccination. The receptors shown here come from a man aged 18-30 years who received the YFV17D yellow fever vaccine. The CDR3 runs from the conserved cysteine through the conserved F or W. The D gene is left open where the match is weak. For some rows the clone size is stated as once, few or many, or as a class when expanded; others skip it.

abundance: .
j_gene: TRBJ2-4
d_gene: TRBD1
v_gene: TRBV7-9
CDR3nt: TGTGCCAGCAGCCCGGGACAGAACATTCAGTACTTC
CDR3aa: CASSPGQNIQYF

abundance: few
j_gene: TRBJ2-2
d_gene: .
v_gene: TRBV10-3
CDR3nt: TGTGCCATCAGTGAGTCGAGGACATTTGCCGGGGAGCTGTTTTTT
CDR3aa: CAISESRTFAGELFF

abundance: few
j_gene: TRBJ1-1
d_gene: .
v_gene: TRBV5-6
CDR3nt: TGTGCCAGCAGCTTGGCCCGAACTGAAGCTTTCTTT
CDR3aa: CASSLARTEAFF

abundance: .
j_gene: TRBJ1-1
d_gene: TRBD1
v_gene: TRBV4-1
CDR3nt: TGCGCCAGCAGCCATATGACCGGGACAGCGAACACTGAAGCTTTCTTT
CDR3aa: CASSHMTGTANTEAFF

abundance: .
j_gene: TRBJ2-3
d_gene: TRBD2
v_gene: TRBV7-2
CDR3nt: TGTGCCAGCAGCCTTATAGCGGGGGGCACAGATACGCAGTATTTT
CDR3aa: CASSLIAGGTDTQYF

abundance: many
j_gene: TRBJ2-1
d_gene: TRBD1
v_gene: TRBV13
CDR3nt: TGTGCCAGCAGCTTGACAGGGGGTGGCTACAATGAGCAGTTCTTC
CDR3aa: CASSLTGGGYNEQFF

abundance: .
j_gene: TRBJ2-1
d_gene: .
v_gene: TRBV7-9
CDR3nt: TGTGCCAGCAGCCCCGGCGCTGTGAGCTCCTACAATGAGCAGTTCTTC
CDR3aa: CASSPGAVSSYNEQFF

abundance: many
j_gene: TRBJ1-5
d_gene: .
v_gene: TRBV12-3/TRBV12-4
CDR3nt: TGTGCCAGCTCCCAGGGCCTGGGCAATCAGCCCCAGCATTTT
CDR3aa: CASSQGLGNQPQHF

abundance: few
j_gene: TRBJ1-4
d_gene: .
v_gene: TRBV7-9
CDR3nt: TGTGCCAGCAGCTTAGGTGGTGAAAAACTGTTTTTT
CDR3aa: CASSLGGEKLFF

abundance: few
j_gene: TRBJ2-1
d_gene: .
v_gene: TRBV29-1
CDR3nt: TGCAGCTATGACAGCTACAATGAGCAGTTCTTC
CDR3aa: CSYDSYNEQFF

abundance: .
j_gene: TRBJ2-7
d_gene: TRBD2
v_gene: TRBV7-9
CDR3nt: TGTGCCAGCAGCGCTAGCGGGCGCTACGAGCAGTACTTC
CDR3aa: CASSASGRYEQYF

abundance: .
j_gene: TRBJ1-6
d_gene: .
v_gene: TRBV7-8
CDR3nt: TGTGCCAGCAGCTCCCAGGGGTTCGGGTATAATTCACCCCTCCACTTT
CDR3aa: CASSSQGFGYNSPLHF

abundance: few
j_gene: TRBJ2-4
d_gene: .
v_gene: TRBV10-2
CDR3nt: TGCGCCAGCAGTGGGACGGTCGGGTTAAGGAACATTCAGTACTTC
CDR3aa: CASSGTVGLRNIQYF

abundance: .
j_gene: TRBJ2-2
d_gene: .
v_gene: TRBV21-1
CDR3nt: TGTGCCAGCAGCAAAGGGGGCCAGGGGGAAAAATTGAACACCGGGGAGCTGTTTTTT
CDR3aa: CASSKGGQGEKLNTGELFF

abundance: few
j_gene: TRBJ2-2
d_gene: .
v_gene: TRBV24-1
CDR3nt: TGTGCCACCAGTGGCCTAGCCGGGGAGCTGTTTTTT
CDR3aa: CATSGLAGELFF

abundance: few
j_gene: TRBJ2-2
d_gene: TRBD1
v_gene: TRBV7-9
CDR3nt: TGTGCCAGCAGCCAAGACCTCGGGACAGCTCCAGGAGGGGAGCTGTTTTTT
CDR3aa: CASSQDLGTAPGGELFF

abundance: .
j_gene: TRBJ2-3
d_gene: .
v_gene: TRBV24-1
CDR3nt: TGTGCCACCAGTGATTTCCCCAGATCGGGTGCAGATACGCAGTATTTT
CDR3aa: CATSDFPRSGADTQYF

abundance: few
j_gene: TRBJ2-1
d_gene: TRBD2
v_gene: TRBV28
CDR3nt: TGTGCCAGCAGTCCCTTAGCGGGGGGCTTGATGGATGAGCAGTTCTTC
CDR3aa: CASSPLAGGLMDEQFF

abundance: .
j_gene: TRBJ2-5
d_gene: TRBD1
v_gene: TRBV5-1
CDR3nt: TGCGCCAGCAGCTCGGACAGGGGCCAAGAGACCCAGTACTTC
CDR3aa: CASSSDRGQETQYF

abundance: .
j_gene: TRBJ1-2
d_gene: TRBD1
v_gene: TRBV29-1
CDR3nt: TGCAGCGTTGTGAGGGACAGGGTGGATGGCTACACCTTC
CDR3aa: CSVVRDRVDGYTF

abundance: .
j_gene: TRBJ1-3
d_gene: .
v_gene: TRBV4-1
CDR3nt: TGCGCCAGCAGCCAAGATAGTACAGCTGGAAACACCATATATTTT
CDR3aa: CASSQDSTAGNTIYF

abundance: few
j_gene: TRBJ2-3
d_gene: TRBD1
v_gene: TRBV4-2
CDR3nt: TGTGCCAGCAGCCAGGAGACAGGGCCGGAGGCAGATACGCAGTATTTT
CDR3aa: CASSQETGPEADTQYF

abundance: many
j_gene: TRBJ2-6
d_gene: TRBD1
v_gene: TRBV7-2
CDR3nt: TGTGCCAGCAGCTTACCCCGGGACAGGGCTTCCAGATCTGGGGCCAACGTCCTGACTTTC
CDR3aa: CASSLPRDRASRSGANVLTF

abundance: few
j_gene: TRBJ1-5
d_gene: .
v_gene: TRBV12-3/TRBV12-4
CDR3nt: TGTGCCAGCAGTTTAAGGGGTTTCAATCAGCCCCAGCATTTT
CDR3aa: CASSLRGFNQPQHF

abundance: few
j_gene: TRBJ1-1
d_gene: .
v_gene: TRBV5-1
CDR3nt: TGCGCCAGCAGCCTACCGACAGGAGGGAACACTGAAGCTTTCTTT
CDR3aa: CASSLPTGGNTEAFF

abundance: .
j_gene: TRBJ2-3
d_gene: TRBD2
v_gene: TRBV10-3
CDR3nt: TGTGCCACCCGGGGTGGCGGGGGGGCCACAGATACGCAGTATTTT
CDR3aa: CATRGGGGATDTQYF

abundance: .
j_gene: TRBJ2-5
d_gene: .
v_gene: TRBV3-1
CDR3nt: TGTGCCAGCTCCCCAGCTAGCGAGTCGGAGACCCAGTACTTC
CDR3aa: CASSPASESETQYF

abundance: .
j_gene: TRBJ1-1
d_gene: .
v_gene: TRBV12-3/TRBV12-4
CDR3nt: TGTGCCAGCAGTTTTCATACGGGGCTCGACACTGAAGCTTTCTTT
CDR3aa: CASSFHTGLDTEAFF

abundance: few
j_gene: TRBJ1-1
d_gene: .
v_gene: TRBV7-9
CDR3nt: TGTGCCAGCAGATTCGGAGGGGCGAACACTGAAGCTTTCTTT
CDR3aa: CASRFGGANTEAFF

abundance: few
j_gene: TRBJ2-1
d_gene: .
v_gene: TRBV7-3
CDR3nt: TGTGCCAGCAGCTTAATTGGTAGGACCACGCAGTTCTTC
CDR3aa: CASSLIGRTTQFF

abundance: many
j_gene: TRBJ2-2
d_gene: .
v_gene: TRBV20-1
CDR3nt: TGCAGTGCTAGAAACGGGGGGCTGGAGACCGGGGAGCTGTTTTTT
CDR3aa: CSARNGGLETGELFF

abundance: few
j_gene: TRBJ2-3
d_gene: .
v_gene: TRBV24-1
CDR3nt: TGTGCCACCAGTGATCCCAGGGTTCCAGATACGCAGTATTTT
CDR3aa: CATSDPRVPDTQYF

abundance: .
j_gene: TRBJ1-2
d_gene: .
v_gene: TRBV29-1
CDR3nt: TGCAGCGTTGAAGGGCAGGATGGCTACACCTTC
CDR3aa: CSVEGQDGYTF

abundance: .
j_gene: TRBJ2-7
d_gene: .
v_gene: TRBV12-3/TRBV12-4
CDR3nt: TGTGCCAGCAGTTCAACGAGGACGGTAACCTACGAGCAGTACTTC
CDR3aa: CASSSTRTVTYEQYF

abundance: few
j_gene: TRBJ2-1
d_gene: .
v_gene: TRBV12-3/TRBV12-4
CDR3nt: TGTGCCAGCGTAGGGCAGGGACCGAATGAGCAGTTCTTC
CDR3aa: CASVGQGPNEQFF

abundance: many
j_gene: TRBJ2-7
d_gene: .
v_gene: TRBV11-2
CDR3nt: TGTGCCAGCAGCTTAGATCCTGGGGGGATCATAGGCGAGCAGTACTTC
CDR3aa: CASSLDPGGIIGEQYF

abundance: few
j_gene: TRBJ1-1
d_gene: .
v_gene: TRBV27
CDR3nt: TGTGCCAGCAGTCAGGGGAGCAGCTACACTGAAGCTTTCTTT
CDR3aa: CASSQGSSYTEAFF

abundance: .
j_gene: TRBJ2-5
d_gene: .
v_gene: TRBV4-3
CDR3nt: TGCGCCAGCAGCCAAGATGCGGGGTCAGAAGAGACCCAGTACTTC
CDR3aa: CASSQDAGSEETQYF

abundance: few
j_gene: TRBJ2-3
d_gene: TRBD2
v_gene: TRBV27
CDR3nt: TGTGCCAGCAGTACCCGGACTAGCGGGGACGGCTTCACAGATACGCAGTATTTT
CDR3aa: CASSTRTSGDGFTDTQYF

abundance: few
j_gene: TRBJ2-5
d_gene: .
v_gene: TRBV11-2
CDR3nt: TGTGCCAGCAGCTTAGGGCGGAACCAAGAGACCCAGTACTTC
CDR3aa: CASSLGRNQETQYF

abundance: .
j_gene: TRBJ1-1
d_gene: TRBD1
v_gene: TRBV5-6
CDR3nt: TGTGCCAGCAGCTGCGAAGGGACAGGGAGTGGTACCACTGAAGCTTTCTTT
CDR3aa: CASSCEGTGSGTTEAFF

abundance: many
j_gene: TRBJ2-2
d_gene: .
v_gene: TRBV5-1
CDR3nt: TGCGCCAGCAGCTTTACGGGGGCCCACACCGGGGAGCTGTTTTTT
CDR3aa: CASSFTGAHTGELFF

abundance: many
j_gene: TRBJ1-1
d_gene: .
v_gene: TRBV9
CDR3nt: TGTGCCAGCAGGAGGTCCGCGATGAACACTGAAGCTTTCTTT
CDR3aa: CASRRSAMNTEAFF

abundance: .
j_gene: TRBJ2-1
d_gene: TRBD1
v_gene: TRBV27
CDR3nt: TGTGCCAGCAGTTGGGGACAGGGGGACCTCAATGAGCAGTTCTTC
CDR3aa: CASSWGQGDLNEQFF

abundance: .
j_gene: TRBJ2-3
d_gene: TRBD2
v_gene: TRBV9
CDR3nt: TGTGCCAGCAGCCCTAGCGGACTTACCGCAGATACGCAGTATTTT
CDR3aa: CASSPSGLTADTQYF

abundance: .
j_gene: TRBJ1-5
d_gene: .
v_gene: TRBV19
CDR3nt: TGTGCCAGTAGTATAGTCGGGACTAGCAATCAGCCCCAGCATTTT
CDR3aa: CASSIVGTSNQPQHF

abundance: .
j_gene: TRBJ1-1
d_gene: .
v_gene: TRBV27
CDR3nt: TGTGCCAGCAGTCCCTGGTCTGACACTGAAGCTTTCTTT
CDR3aa: CASSPWSDTEAFF

abundance: few
j_gene: TRBJ2-7
d_gene: .
v_gene: TRBV12-3/TRBV12-4
CDR3nt: TGTGCCAGCAGTTTAGACCACAGCACTTACGAGCAGTACTTC
CDR3aa: CASSLDHSTYEQYF

abundance: few
j_gene: TRBJ1-6
d_gene: .
v_gene: TRBV6-2/TRBV6-3
CDR3nt: TGTGCCAGCAGTTACCACAATTCACCCCTCCACTTT
CDR3aa: CASSYHNSPLHF

abundance: many
j_gene: TRBJ1-1
d_gene: .
v_gene: TRBV5-1
CDR3nt: TGCGCCAGCAGCTTGGGCAGGTTGAACACTGAAGCTTTCTTT
CDR3aa: CASSLGRLNTEAFF

abundance: few
j_gene: TRBJ1-2
d_gene: TRBD1
v_gene: TRBV4-1
CDR3nt: TGCGCCAGCAGCCCCACAGGGGAGACTAACTATGGCTACACCTTC
CDR3aa: CASSPTGETNYGYTF

abundance: .
j_gene: TRBJ2-7
d_gene: TRBD2
v_gene: TRBV12-3/TRBV12-4
CDR3nt: TGTGCCAGCAGGTTCGGGGGGAACCCCTACGAGCAGTACTTC
CDR3aa: CASRFGGNPYEQYF

abundance: .
j_gene: TRBJ2-1
d_gene: TRBD1
v_gene: TRBV2
CDR3nt: TGTGCCAGCAGTGACGGGTGGACAGGAGGCTCCTACAATGAGCAGTTCTTC
CDR3aa: CASSDGWTGGSYNEQFF

abundance: .
j_gene: TRBJ1-1
d_gene: .
v_gene: TRBV14
CDR3nt: TGTGCCAGCAGCCAAGTGGGGCTTGGCACTGAAGCTTTCTTT
CDR3aa: CASSQVGLGTEAFF

abundance: many
j_gene: TRBJ1-1
d_gene: .
v_gene: TRBV4-1
CDR3nt: TGCGCCAGCAGCCAAGATAAGGGCACAATGGTGGGAAACACTGAAGCTTTCTTT
CDR3aa: CASSQDKGTMVGNTEAFF

abundance: few
j_gene: TRBJ2-5
d_gene: .
v_gene: TRBV12-3/TRBV12-4
CDR3nt: TGTGCCAGCAGGTCGCCGGTGACGGAACAAGAGACCCAGTACTTC
CDR3aa: CASRSPVTEQETQYF

abundance: few
j_gene: TRBJ2-1
d_gene: TRBD1
v_gene: TRBV27
CDR3nt: TGTGCCAGCAGTACCCGACAGGGGTTGATTTACAATGAGCAGTTCTTC
CDR3aa: CASSTRQGLIYNEQFF